This T cell receptor beta chain was profiled in a study of long-term antiretroviral therapy in people with HIV (dated by TCRdb to between 2021 and 2024). Turning to the overall study: Collection of the earliest samples took place about a decade ahead of the 2015 WHO recommendation for immediate ART, at a time when ART was typically delayed until CD4 counts fell. This retrospective serial study examined whether starting ART and sustained HIV suppression were associated with changes in the composition and diversity of the TRB repertoire in peripheral blood. From some 30 adults with confirmed HIV infection, the cohort provided roughly 200 cryopreserved PBMC samples, gathered serially across a mean of approximately six years (range 1-12). Of the roughly 30 participants with HIV, ten to eleven were female. No cross-contamination during QIAcube processing was shown when test extractions of a monoclonal T-cell line were performed alongside around 30 polyclonal samples.

Summary of the overall study and its limitations: Because cell numbers in pre-ART samples were limited, unsorted PBMC were profiled instead of sorted CD4+ and CD8+ T cells. Starting ART was linked to a significant rise in TRB diversity, yet even after long-term ART the diversity remained significantly lower than in transplant donor controls. Inferences about post-ART repertoire changes are limited because no data were available on ART adherence, viral resistance or therapy changes. Samples dated from about 2004 to 2017, and the ART regimens used may be less effective than current ones. CDR3 length ranges in HIV repertoires were narrower than in controls, and network structure suggested an antigen-experienced repertoire with only a slight naive shift after ART. Owing to limited PBMC availability, only the TCR beta chain was sequenced, without alpha chain pairing. Expanded TRB clones identified before ART initiation dominated the repertoire across all time points, though the dominance fluctuated and decreased in many PLHIV after ART.

From a lookup of the germline V gene (reference sequence), CDR1 and CDR2 are SGHKS and YYEKEE. Deletion took 2 bases off V and 11 bases off J, with a span of 16 bases between the germline ends. The CDR3 has 14 amino acids, counting the end cysteine and phenylalanine. The DNA shown is the 42-base CDR3, in frame from base 1. To be included, a participant needed at least one PBMC sample from before ART initiation plus at least two post-ART samples. Every participant with HIV received treatment in the United States of America. Before DNA extraction, cryopreserved samples of roughly 1-10 million PBMC were thawed and washed. At the time of the earliest PBMC sample, participants with HIV were aged between roughly 20 and 60 years. Per participant, PBMC samples came from 1-4 timepoints prior to ART initiation and 2-8 timepoints following ART initiation, for a median of 7 samples. Serial HIV viral load, CD4+ T-cell count, ART history and demographic data were obtained for every participant. Using a Qiagen kit on a QIAcube, genomic DNA was extracted from unsorted PBMC, with samples processed in batches of 12.

Sequencing of the TRB variable region was done with the immunoSEQ hsTCRB v3.0 assay at survey level resolution. TRB sequencing targeted a depth of about 40,000-55,000 T-cell genomes per sample. TRB libraries were pooled and sequenced on an Illumina MiSeq using a v3 150-cycle kit. In the original analysis: Repertoire analysis ran in R within a reproducible Nextflow workflow covering QC, data transformation and analysis. LymphoSeq2, an R package for AIRR-Seq data exploration, was used to implement custom analyses. A handful of samples that produced fewer than 5000 total TRB sequences were removed, so approximately 170 HIV repertoires were analyzed. Among the 188 retained HIV repertoires, some 60 were collected before ART initiation and roughly 130 were collected after ART initiation. Each repertoire was downsampled to 5000 TRB nucleotide sequences, and summary statistics were averaged across 100 downsampling iterations. The analysis kept only TRB sequences whose CDR3 regions were at least seven amino acids long. A Shannon entropy-derived clonality score and the Gini coefficient were used to measure diversity. In the repertoire networks, any two of the top 5000 CDR3 amino acid sequences were connected whenever the two sequences differed by an edit distance of one. GLIPH2 predicted antigen specificity groups and MHC restriction for TRB CDR3 amino acid sequences. CDR3 amino acid sequences were matched against VDJdb and McPAS-TCR to flag known CMV, EBV, HIV or tissue antigen associations. Pre-ART, post-ART and control groups were compared with Wilcoxon signed-rank tests and Holm-Bonferroni correction. As stored in TCRdb, this immuneACCESS dataset retains in-frame rearrangements with V and J assigned. A fraction of the clones does not appear; measured against another copy, unresolved V genes explain less than half of the discrepancy, and the remainder lacks a known reason. That table is the source of V, J and clone size, and D and trimming were worked out from the DNA. Across this sample there are around 17,000 clones, with about four fifths seen only once. Of the sample, about 15% is held by the ten largest clones.

As regards this clone: Its binding antigen is unknown. No much larger clone exists at a distance of one base, and base qualities are not known.

Sequencing used unsorted PBMCs, obtained 2.5 years before starting antiretroviral therapy. The chain is assembled from TRBV5-5 and TRBJ1-4; the D gene remains uncertain. This TCR was recovered from a woman in her forties or fifties with HIV. In nucleotide form, the sequence is TGTGCCAGCAGCTTAACGACGGAGGGTAGGAAACTGTTTTTT. The translation is CASSLTTEGRKLFF.